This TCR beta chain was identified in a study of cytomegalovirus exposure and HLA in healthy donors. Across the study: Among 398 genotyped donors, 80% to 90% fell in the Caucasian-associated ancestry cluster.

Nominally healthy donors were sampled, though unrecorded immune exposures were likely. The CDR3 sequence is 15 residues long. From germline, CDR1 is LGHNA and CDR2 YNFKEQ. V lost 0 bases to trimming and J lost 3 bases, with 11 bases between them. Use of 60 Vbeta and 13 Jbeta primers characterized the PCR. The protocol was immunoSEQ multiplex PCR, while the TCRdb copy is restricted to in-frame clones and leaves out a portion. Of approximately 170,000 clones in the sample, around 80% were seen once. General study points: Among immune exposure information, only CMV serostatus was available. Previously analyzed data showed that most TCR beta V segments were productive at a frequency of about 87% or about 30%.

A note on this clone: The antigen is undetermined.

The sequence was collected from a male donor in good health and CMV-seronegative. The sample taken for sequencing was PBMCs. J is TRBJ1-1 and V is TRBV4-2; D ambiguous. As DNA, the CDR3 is TGTGCCAGCAGCCAAGATCGGGCGGGAGACACTGAAGCTTTCTTT. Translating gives CASSQDRAGDTEAFF.